Presented here are 5 T cell receptor beta chains from one specimen sequenced in a study of early T cells in non-severe SARS-CoV-2 infection. TCRdb re-called the 5' RACE reads with MiXCR, one entry per CDR3 protein. This table holds some 67,000 distinct CDR3 sequences, less than 12% found once. The sample here was whole blood, taken at baseline. Receptor source: an adult who was a healthcare worker with PCR-confirmed SARS-CoV-2 infection or an uninfected control (not recorded which).

This clonotype was found many times. This chain links TRBV4-1 with TRBJ2-7; tentatively, D is TRBD2 (6 bases). Trimming left V 1 base short and J 7 bases short, with 14 bases between. The CDR3 is 14 amino acids. In germline, CDR1 is MGHRA, CDR2 YSYEKL. This chain's CDR3 is CASSQGLAEGEQYF. The CDR3 DNA sequence: TGCGCCAGCAGCCAAGGTTTAGCGGAGGGGGAGCAGTACTTC.

This clonotype has more than one count but fewer than ten. The chain carries TRBV21-1 and TRBJ1-5; TRBD1, as called in the table, went unchecked against the DNA. TRBV21-1 is a known pseudogene. The CDR3 is 18 residues long. The CDR3 here is CASSGERRKQVCNQPQHF. The CDR3 DNA follows: TGTGCCAGCAGCGGCGAACGAAGAAAACAGGTCTGCAATCAGCCCCAGCATTTT.

In this sample, this clonotype turned up a few times. This chain joins TRBV24-1 and TRBJ1-2; D remains ambiguous. The V end lost 3 bases, the J end lost 5 bases, and 3 bases lay between the germline ends. Germline lookup yields CDR1 KGHDR and CDR2 SFDVKD. The CDR3 covers 11 residues. The CDR3 nucleotides are TGTGCCACCAGTGATCGTTATGGCTACACCTTC. It translates to CATSDRYGYTF.

This clonotype was detected only a few times. This chain connects TRBV12-3 or TRBV12-4 to TRBJ2-3, with TRBD2 matching over 8 bases. CDR3 length: 16 amino acids. J was trimmed by 1 base and V by 4 bases; bases with no gene match: 7. The DNA of the CDR3 is TGTGCCAGCAGTTCATCGACTAGCGCCCGCACAGATACGCAGTATTTT. Encoded protein: CASSSSTSARTDTQYF.

The rearrangement uses TRBV6-6 and TRBJ2-7; D not resolved. The V end was cut by 4 bases, the J end by 6 bases, with 13 bases between. There are 13 residues in the CDR3. From germline, CDR1 is MNHNY and CDR2 SVGAGI (reference sequence). The chain's CDR3 is CASSSIALGEQYF. In DNA form, the CDR3 reads TGTGCCAGCAGTTCCATCGCTTTGGGCGAGCAGTACTTC.